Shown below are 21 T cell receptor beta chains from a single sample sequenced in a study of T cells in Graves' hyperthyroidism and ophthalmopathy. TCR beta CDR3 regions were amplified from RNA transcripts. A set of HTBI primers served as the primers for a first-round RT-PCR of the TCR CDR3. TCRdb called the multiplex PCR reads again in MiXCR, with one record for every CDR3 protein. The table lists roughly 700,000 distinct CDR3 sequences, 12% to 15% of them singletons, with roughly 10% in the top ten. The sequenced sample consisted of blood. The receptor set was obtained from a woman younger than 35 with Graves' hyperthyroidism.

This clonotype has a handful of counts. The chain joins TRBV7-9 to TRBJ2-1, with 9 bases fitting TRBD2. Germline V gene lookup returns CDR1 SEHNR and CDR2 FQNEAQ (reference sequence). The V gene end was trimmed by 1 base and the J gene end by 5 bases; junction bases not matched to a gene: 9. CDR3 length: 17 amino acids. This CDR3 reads CASSLVLAGARNNEQFF. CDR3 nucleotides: TGTGCCAGCAGCTTAGTATTAGCGGGAGCTCGGAACAATGAGCAGTTCTTC.

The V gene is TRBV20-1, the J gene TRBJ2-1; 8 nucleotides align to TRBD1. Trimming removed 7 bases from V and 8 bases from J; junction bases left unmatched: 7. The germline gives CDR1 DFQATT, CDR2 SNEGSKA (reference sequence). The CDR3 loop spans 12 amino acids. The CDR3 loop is CSGRTGNDEQFF. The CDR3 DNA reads TGCAGTGGCCGGACAGGGAACGATGAGCAGTTCTTC.

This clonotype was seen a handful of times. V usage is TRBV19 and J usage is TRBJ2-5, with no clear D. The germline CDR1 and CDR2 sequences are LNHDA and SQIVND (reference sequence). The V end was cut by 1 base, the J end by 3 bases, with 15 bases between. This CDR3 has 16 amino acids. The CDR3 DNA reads TGTGCCAGTAGTATAGCTCCGCAGCGCGGAGAAGAGACCCAGTACTTC. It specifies CASSIAPQRGEETQYF.

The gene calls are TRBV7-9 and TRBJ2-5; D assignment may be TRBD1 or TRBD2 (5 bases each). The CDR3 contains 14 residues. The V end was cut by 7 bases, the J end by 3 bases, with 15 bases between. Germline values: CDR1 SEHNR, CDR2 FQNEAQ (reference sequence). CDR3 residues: CASTTRGDEETQYF. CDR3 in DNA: TGTGCCAGCACGACGAGAGGGGATGAAGAGACCCAGTACTTC.

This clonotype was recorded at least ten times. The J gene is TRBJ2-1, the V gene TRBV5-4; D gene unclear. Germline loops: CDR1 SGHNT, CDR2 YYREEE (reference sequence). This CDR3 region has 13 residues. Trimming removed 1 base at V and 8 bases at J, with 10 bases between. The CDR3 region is CASSLLQGDEQFF. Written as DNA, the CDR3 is TGTGCCAGCAGCTTGTTGCAAGGCGATGAGCAGTTCTTC.

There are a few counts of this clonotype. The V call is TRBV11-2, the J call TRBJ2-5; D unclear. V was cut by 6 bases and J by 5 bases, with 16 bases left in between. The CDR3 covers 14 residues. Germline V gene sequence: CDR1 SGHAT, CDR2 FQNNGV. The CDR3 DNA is TGTGCCAGCAGTCCATTTTCGGCTGGGGAGACCCAGTACTTC. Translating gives CASSPFSAGETQYF.

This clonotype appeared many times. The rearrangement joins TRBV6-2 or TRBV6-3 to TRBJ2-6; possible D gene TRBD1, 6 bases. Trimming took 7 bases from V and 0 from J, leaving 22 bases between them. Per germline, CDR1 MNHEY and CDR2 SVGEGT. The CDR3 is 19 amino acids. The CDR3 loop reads CASTLTSQGSSSGANVLTF. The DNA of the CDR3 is TGTGCCAGCACTTTGACGTCACAGGGTTCTTCCTCTGGGGCCAACGTCCTGACTTTC.

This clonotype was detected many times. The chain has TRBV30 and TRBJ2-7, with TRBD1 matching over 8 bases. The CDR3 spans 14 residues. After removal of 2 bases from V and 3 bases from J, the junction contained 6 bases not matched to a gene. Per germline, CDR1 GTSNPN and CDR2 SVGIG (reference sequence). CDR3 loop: CAWSRDRSFYEQYF. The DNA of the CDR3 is TGTGCCTGGAGTAGGGACAGGAGCTTCTACGAGCAGTACTTC.

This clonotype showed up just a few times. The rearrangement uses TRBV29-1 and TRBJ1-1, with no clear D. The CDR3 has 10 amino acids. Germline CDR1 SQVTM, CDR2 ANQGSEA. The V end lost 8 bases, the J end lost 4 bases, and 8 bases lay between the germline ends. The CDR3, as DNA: TGCAGCACCTACCGCACTGAAGCTTTCTTT. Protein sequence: CSTYRTEAFF.

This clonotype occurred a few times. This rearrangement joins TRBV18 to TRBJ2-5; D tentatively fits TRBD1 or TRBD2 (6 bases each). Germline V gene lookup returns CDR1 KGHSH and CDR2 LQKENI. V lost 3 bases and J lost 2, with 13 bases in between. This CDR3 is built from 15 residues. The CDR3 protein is CASSPGGGHQETQYF. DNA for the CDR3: TGTGCCAGCTCACCTGGAGGGGGGCATCAAGAGACCCAGTACTTC.

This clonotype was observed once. In DNA form, the CDR3 reads TGTGCCAGTACCCCAAGGGGCAGGGGAAATCAGCCCCAGCATTTT. Amino acid sequence: CASTPRGRGNQPQHF. The rearrangement links TRBV19 to TRBJ1-5, with D possibly TRBD1 on 6 matching bases. The V end was cut by 7 bases, the J end by 4 bases, with 17 bases between. The CDR3 is 15 residues long. Germline-derived CDR1 and CDR2 are LNHDA and SQIVND (reference sequence).

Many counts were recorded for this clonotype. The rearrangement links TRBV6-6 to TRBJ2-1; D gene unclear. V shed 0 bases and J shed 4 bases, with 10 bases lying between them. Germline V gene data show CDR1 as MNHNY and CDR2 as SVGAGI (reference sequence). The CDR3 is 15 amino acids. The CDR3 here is CASSYSYEPYNEQFF. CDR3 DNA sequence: TGTGCCAGCAGTTACTCGTACGAACCTTACAATGAGCAGTTCTTC.

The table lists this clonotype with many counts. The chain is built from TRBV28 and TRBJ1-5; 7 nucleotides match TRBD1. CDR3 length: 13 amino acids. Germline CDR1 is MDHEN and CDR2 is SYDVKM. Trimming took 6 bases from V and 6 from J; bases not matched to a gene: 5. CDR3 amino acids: CASRTGYGQPQHF. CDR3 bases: TGTGCCAGCAGGACAGGGTATGGTCAGCCCCAGCATTTT.

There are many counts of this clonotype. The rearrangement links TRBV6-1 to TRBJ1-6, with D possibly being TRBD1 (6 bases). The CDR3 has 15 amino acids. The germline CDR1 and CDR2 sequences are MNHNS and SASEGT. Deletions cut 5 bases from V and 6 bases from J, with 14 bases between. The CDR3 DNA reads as TGTGCCAGCAGTTCGGAGGGGGGGAGTAATTCACCCCTCCACTTT. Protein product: CASSSEGGSNSPLHF.

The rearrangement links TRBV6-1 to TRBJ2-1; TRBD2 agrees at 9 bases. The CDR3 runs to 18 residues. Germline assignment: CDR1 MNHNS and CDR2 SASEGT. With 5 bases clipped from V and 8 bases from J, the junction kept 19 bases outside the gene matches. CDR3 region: CASSSPGGLAGRRDEQFF. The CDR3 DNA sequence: TGTGCCAGCAGTTCTCCCGGGGGGCTAGCGGGAAGGCGGGATGAGCAGTTCTTC.

The CDR3 DNA follows: TGCGCCAGCAGCCAAGACTCTGGATACTACGAGCAGTACTTC. This encodes CASSQDSGYYEQYF. The chain is built from TRBV4-3 and TRBJ2-7; no reliable D call. Germline CDR1 reads LGHNA; CDR2 reads YSLEER. Trimming cost V 0 bases and J 3 bases, with 9 bases left between them. The CDR3 length is 14 residues.

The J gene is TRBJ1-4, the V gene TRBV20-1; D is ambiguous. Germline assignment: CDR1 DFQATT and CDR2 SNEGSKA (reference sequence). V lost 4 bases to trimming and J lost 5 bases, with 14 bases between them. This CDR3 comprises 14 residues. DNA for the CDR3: TGCAGTGCTAAGGCGAGCGCCCTAAATGAAAAACTGTTTTTT. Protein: CSAKASALNEKLFF.

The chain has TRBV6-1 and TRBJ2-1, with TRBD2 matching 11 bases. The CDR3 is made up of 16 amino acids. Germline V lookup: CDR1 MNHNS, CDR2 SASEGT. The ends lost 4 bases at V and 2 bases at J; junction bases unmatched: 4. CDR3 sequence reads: CASSATSGGPYNEQFF. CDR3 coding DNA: TGTGCCAGCAGTGCTACTAGCGGGGGTCCCTACAATGAGCAGTTCTTC.

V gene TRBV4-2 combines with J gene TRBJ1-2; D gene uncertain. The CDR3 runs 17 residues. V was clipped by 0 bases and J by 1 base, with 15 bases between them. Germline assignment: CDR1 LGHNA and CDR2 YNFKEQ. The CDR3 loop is CASSQDLQVDLNYGYTF. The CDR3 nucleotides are TGTGCCAGCAGCCAAGATCTTCAGGTGGACCTTAACTATGGCTACACCTTC.

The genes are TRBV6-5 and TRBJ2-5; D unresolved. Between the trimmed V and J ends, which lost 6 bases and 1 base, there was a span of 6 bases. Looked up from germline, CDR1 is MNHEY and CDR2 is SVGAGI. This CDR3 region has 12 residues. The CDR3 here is CASRRAQETQYF. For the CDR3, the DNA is TGTGCCAGCAGACGGGCCCAAGAGACCCAGTACTTC.

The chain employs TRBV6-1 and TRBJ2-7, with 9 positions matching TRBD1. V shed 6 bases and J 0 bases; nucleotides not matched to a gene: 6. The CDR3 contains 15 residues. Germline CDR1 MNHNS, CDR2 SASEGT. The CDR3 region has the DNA TGTGCCAGCAGAGAACCGGGACAGGGCTCCTACGAGCAGTACTTC. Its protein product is CASREPGQGSYEQYF.